This T cell receptor (beta chain) was identified in a study of cytomegalovirus exposure and HLA in healthy donors. As for the study in general: An earlier analysis identified 110 million or so unique TCR beta sequences in 150 million to 200 million T cells. Study observations and caveats: Of the V segments, some could not be distinguished, including TRBV6-2 and TRBV6-3, and were excluded.

In germline, CDR1 is SGHNT, CDR2 YYREEE (reference sequence). CDR3 length equals 17 residues. V dropped 3 bases and J dropped 0 bases, with 16 bases sitting between them. Worth noting for this clone: The antigen remains unidentified.

At collection, donors were nominally healthy, but unrecorded immune exposures were probable. Vbeta (60) and Jbeta (13) primers were used in the PCR. Produced via immunoSEQ multiplex PCR; TCRdb's table is partial and in-frame only. The repertoire holds some 52,000 clones, 65% to 80% seen once, with 7% to 10% in the top ten. The receptor was derived from a woman aged 45 to 65 in good health and CMV-seronegative. This chain connects TRBV5-4 to TRBJ2-1, with a tentative D call TRBD2 (5 bases). The material sequenced was PBMCs. The CDR3 nucleotides are TGTGCCAGCAGCTCGAGGGTCGGGCCGAGCTCCTACAATGAGCAGTTCTTC. It specifies CASSSRVGPSSYNEQFF.